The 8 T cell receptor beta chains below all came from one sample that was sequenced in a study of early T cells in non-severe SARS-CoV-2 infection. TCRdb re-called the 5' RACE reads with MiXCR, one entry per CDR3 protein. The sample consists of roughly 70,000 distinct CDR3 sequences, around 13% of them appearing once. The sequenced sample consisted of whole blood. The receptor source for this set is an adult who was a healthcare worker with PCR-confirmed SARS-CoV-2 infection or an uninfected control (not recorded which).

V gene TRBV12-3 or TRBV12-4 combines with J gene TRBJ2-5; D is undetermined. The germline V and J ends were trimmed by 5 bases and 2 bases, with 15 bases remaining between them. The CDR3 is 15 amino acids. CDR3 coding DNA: TGTGCCAGCAGTCCTGGACGGGCCCCTCAAGAGACCCAGTACTTC. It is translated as CASSPGRAPQETQYF.

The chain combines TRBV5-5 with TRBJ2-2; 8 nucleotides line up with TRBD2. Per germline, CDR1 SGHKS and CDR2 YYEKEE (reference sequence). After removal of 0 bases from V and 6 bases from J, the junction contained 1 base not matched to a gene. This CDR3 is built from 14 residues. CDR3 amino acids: CASSLVGRAGELFF. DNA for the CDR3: TGTGCCAGCAGCTTGGTCGGGAGGGCCGGGGAGCTGTTTTTT.

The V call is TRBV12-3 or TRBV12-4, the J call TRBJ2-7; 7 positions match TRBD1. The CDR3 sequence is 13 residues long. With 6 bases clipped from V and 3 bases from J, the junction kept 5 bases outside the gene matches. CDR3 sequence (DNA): TGTGCCAGCAGGCGGACAGGTATCTACGAGCAGTACTTC. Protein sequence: CASRRTGIYEQYF.

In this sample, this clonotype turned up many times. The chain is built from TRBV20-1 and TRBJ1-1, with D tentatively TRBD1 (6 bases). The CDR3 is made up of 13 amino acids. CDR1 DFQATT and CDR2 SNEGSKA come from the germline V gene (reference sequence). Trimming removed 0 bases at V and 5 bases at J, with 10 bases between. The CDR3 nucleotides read TGCAGTGCTAGAGAAACAGGGTGGACTGAAGCTTTCTTT. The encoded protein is CSARETGWTEAFF.

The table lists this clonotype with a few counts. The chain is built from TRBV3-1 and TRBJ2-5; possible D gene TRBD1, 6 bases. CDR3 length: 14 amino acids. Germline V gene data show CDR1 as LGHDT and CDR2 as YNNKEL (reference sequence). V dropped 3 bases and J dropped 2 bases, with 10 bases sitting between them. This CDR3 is CASSHRDKQETQYF. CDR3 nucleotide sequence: TGTGCCAGCAGCCACCGGGACAAGCAAGAGACCCAGTACTTC.

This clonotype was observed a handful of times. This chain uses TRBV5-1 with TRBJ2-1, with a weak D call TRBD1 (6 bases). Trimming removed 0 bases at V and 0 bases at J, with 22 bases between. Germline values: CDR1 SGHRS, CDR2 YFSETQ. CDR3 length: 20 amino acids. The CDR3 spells CASSLGVIPGHLLSYNEQFF. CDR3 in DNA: TGCGCCAGCAGCTTGGGTGTCATTCCGGGACACCTGCTCTCCTACAATGAGCAGTTCTTC.

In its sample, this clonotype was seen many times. The CDR3 region is CSARDRPSSYEQYF. The CDR3 coding sequence is TGCAGTGCGAGGGACAGACCTTCATCCTACGAGCAGTACTTC. The chain couples TRBV20-1 to TRBJ2-7; 7 bases are shared with TRBD1. Losses at the gene ends were 6 bases for V and 1 base for J; bases not matched to a gene: 9. CDR1 DFQATT and CDR2 SNEGSKA come from the germline V gene (reference sequence). The CDR3 runs 14 residues.

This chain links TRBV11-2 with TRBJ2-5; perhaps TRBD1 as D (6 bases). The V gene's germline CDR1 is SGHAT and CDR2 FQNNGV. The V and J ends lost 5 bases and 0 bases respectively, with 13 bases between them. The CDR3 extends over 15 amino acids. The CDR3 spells CASSTTGHNQETQYF. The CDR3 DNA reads TGTGCCAGCAGCACTACGGGACACAACCAAGAGACCCAGTACTTC.